This T cell receptor beta chain is from a study of blood T cell repertoires in COVID-19. Overall study: Spain, Italy and the United States supplied samples that represented acute and convalescent COVID-19. Sources were T cells, B-cell-depleted T cells, or PBMCs; the material itself was cDNA or gDNA.

The germline V gene encodes CDR1 MNHEY and CDR2 SVGAGI. The CDR3 covers 13 residues. The germline V and J ends were trimmed by 7 bases and 1 base, with 7 bases remaining between them. Original processing notes: Estimation of nucleated cell counts relied on the amplification of reference gene primers. TCRdb's table, derived via immunoSEQ multiplex PCR, lists solely in-frame clones and lacks some. V, J and clone size are those of that table, while D and trimming were read from the DNA. The sample shows roughly 140,000 clones, over 75% of them seen only once. This clone was recorded a few times. This chain connects TRBV6-5 to TRBJ2-2; D is undetermined. The sequenced sample was peripheral blood. This clonotype was obtained from a man aged 70 or older with acute or convalescent COVID-19. In nucleotides, the CDR3 is TGTGCCAGCACCTACCTGAACACCGGGGAGCTGTTTTTT. This gives the protein CASTYLNTGELFF.